In its sample, the clone carrying this T cell receptor (beta chain) was seen a few times. As yet, its antigen is unknown. The source of the sample is a study of T cell responses to AZD1222 COVID-19 vaccine. The study's findings and limits: The repertoires were collected only after the peak T cell response. Elevations in Spike-specific TCR breadth and depth followed administration of two AZD1222 doses.

Assay: immunoSEQ multiplex PCR; the TCRdb copy retains only in-frame clones and omits some. The sample holds approximately 130,000 clones, about 93% seen once. This specimen was peripheral blood, taken on day 0 of AZD1222 vaccination. This TCR derives from an adult in good health.

The CDR3 region has the DNA TGTGCCAGCAGCCAAGATATTACGGGGGGCCTTTTCACCGGGGAGCTGTTTTTT. This codes for CASSQDITGGLFTGELFF. The chain is built from TRBV14 and TRBJ2-2, with a tentative D call TRBD2 (7 bases). The CDR3 runs 18 residues. V dropped 0 bases and J dropped 4 bases, with 18 bases sitting between them. The V gene's germline CDR1 is SGHDN and CDR2 FVKESK.